One sample yielded the 30 T cell receptor beta chains listed below, sequenced in a study of shared clonotypes between healthy human individuals. The method was immunoSEQ multiplex PCR; TCRdb's version includes in-frame clones alone and lacks a portion of them. Of 500,000 to 550,000 clones in the sample, about 96% are singletons; the top ten hold about 0.059%. The material sequenced was naive CD4+ T cells sorted from blood. The subset was: CD45RA+ positively selected. The receptor source for this set is a woman aged 30 to 39 in good health.

This rearrangement joins TRBV27 to TRBJ2-7; D ambiguous. CDR3 length: 16 residues. CDR1 is MNHEY, CDR2 SMNVEV, per germline (reference sequence). Trimming cost V 5 bases and J 1 base, with 18 bases left between them. CDR3 region: CASSPLSRQESYEQYF. CDR3 DNA sequence: TGTGCCAGCAGTCCGTTATCTCGACAAGAATCCTACGAGCAGTACTTC.

The chain links TRBV6-1 to TRBJ1-5; D may be TRBD1 (6 bases). The CDR3 consists of 14 residues. Trimming removed 5 bases at V and 6 bases at J, with 14 bases between. Germline V gene lookup returns CDR1 MNHNS and CDR2 SASEGT. The CDR3 is CASSPEGVPQPQHF. CDR3 coding DNA: TGTGCCAGCAGTCCCGAGGGGGTCCCTCAGCCCCAGCATTTT.

The V gene is TRBV29-1, the J gene TRBJ1-1, with D maybe TRBD1 (6 bases). The germline gives CDR1 SQVTM, CDR2 ANQGSEA. Between the trimmed V and J ends, which lost 4 bases and 5 bases, there was a span of 14 bases. CDR3 length equals 13 residues. The CDR3 sequence is CSVGKRQGTEAFF. The CDR3 bases are TGCAGCGTTGGGAAAAGGCAGGGGACTGAAGCTTTCTTT.

This clone was seen only a few times. This chain uses TRBV18 with TRBJ1-3; D is unclear. The V and J ends lost 6 bases and 2 bases respectively, with 14 bases between them. From germline, CDR1 is KGHSH and CDR2 LQKENI. The CDR3 is 15 amino acids. CDR3 nucleotide sequence: TGTGCCAGCTCCCAGGCATCAGGACCTGGAAACACCATATATTTT. Its protein is CASSQASGPGNTIYF. Looking up the rest from reference TRBV18 and TRBJ1-3 gives the full variable domain: NAGVMQNPRHLVRRRGQEARLRCSPMKGHSHVYWYRQLPEEGLKFMVYLQKENIIDESGMPKERFSAEFPKEGPSILRIQQVVRGDSAAYFCASSQASGPGNTIYFGEGSWLTVV.

V usage is TRBV19 and J usage is TRBJ2-1, with 7 bases matching TRBD2. V trimming: 1 base; J trimming: 8 bases; junction bases outside the gene matches: 5. CDR3 length: 14 amino acids. CDR1 is LNHDA and CDR2 is SQIVND in the germline V gene (reference sequence). The chain's CDR3 is CASSIGLANHEQFF. In nucleotides, the CDR3 is TGTGCCAGTAGTATAGGACTAGCCAATCATGAGCAGTTCTTC.

The DNA of the CDR3 is TGTGCCAGCAGTTACGGGAGCTACACAGATACGCAGTATTTT. The encoded protein is CASSYGSYTDTQYF. V and J are TRBV6-5 and TRBJ2-3; possibly TRBD2 for D (5 bases). The germline V gene encodes CDR1 MNHEY and CDR2 SVGAGI. CDR3 length: 14 amino acids. Trimming removed 2 bases at V and 2 bases at J, with 8 bases between.

This clone was counted a single time. The V and J genes are TRBV5-1 and TRBJ1-2; 10 bases align to TRBD1. Looked up from germline, CDR1 is SGHRS and CDR2 is YFSETQ. The CDR3 contains 16 residues. J gave up 4 bases and V 4 bases, and 10 bases lay outside the gene matches. CDR3 region: CASSPGTGVTVYGYTF. The DNA for the CDR3 is TGCGCCAGCAGCCCAGGGACAGGGGTTACGGTCTATGGCTACACCTTC.

CDR3 bases: TGTGCCATCAGTGAAGGGGCAGGGGGTCTCCTCAATGAGCAGTTCTTC. Translating it yields CAISEGAGGLLNEQFF. V usage is TRBV10-3 and J usage is TRBJ2-1; 7 positions match TRBD1. With 3 bases clipped from V and 6 bases from J, the junction kept 11 bases outside the gene matches. Germline V gene data show CDR1 as ENHRY and CDR2 as SYGVKD. The CDR3 sequence is 16 residues long.

The chain combines TRBV5-1 with TRBJ2-3, with TRBD2 matching 11 bases. This CDR3 comprises 16 residues. The ends lost 4 bases at V and 2 bases at J; junction bases unmatched: 6. Germline CDR1 is SGHRS and CDR2 is YFSETQ. The CDR3 coding sequence is TGCGCCAGCAGCAGGGGGACTAGCGGCACCACAGATACGCAGTATTTT. Protein sequence: CASSRGTSGTTDTQYF.

The DNA for the CDR3 is TGTGCCAGCAGCTTCGGCGGAGACTACAATGAGCAGTTCTTC. Translating gives CASSFGGDYNEQFF. The J gene is TRBJ2-1, the V gene TRBV5-4, with D hard to call. V lost 2 bases to trimming and J lost 3 bases, with 9 bases between them. The V gene's germline CDR1 is SGHNT and CDR2 YYREEE (reference sequence). The CDR3 is 14 residues long. Full variable domain (remainder filled in from reference TRBV5-4 and TRBJ2-1): ETGVTQSPTHLIKTRGQQVTLRCSSQSGHNTVSWYQQALGQGPQFIFQYYREEENGRGNFPPRFSGLQFPNYSSELNVNALELDDSALYLCASSFGGDYNEQFFGPGTRLTVL.

The gene calls are TRBV15 and TRBJ2-7; 7 positions agree with TRBD2. This CDR3 region has 14 residues. Trimming cost V 2 bases and J 3 bases; bases outside gene matches: 4. CDR1 LNHNV and CDR2 YYDKDF come from the germline V gene (reference sequence). The CDR3 is CATSRLTSYYEQYF. For the CDR3, the DNA is TGTGCCACCAGCAGACTGACTAGCTACTACGAGCAGTACTTC.

CDR3 amino acids: CASSRDPGKDEQFF. CDR3 sequence (DNA): TGTGCCAGCAGCAGGGACCCCGGGAAAGATGAGCAGTTCTTC. The gene calls are TRBV7-6 and TRBJ2-1; D assignment may be TRBD1 or TRBD2 (5 bases each). Germline lookup yields CDR1 SGHVS and CDR2 FNYEAQ. The CDR3 is 14 amino acids. V was cut by 5 bases and J by 8 bases, with 16 bases left in between.

The chain recombines TRBV29-1 with TRBJ2-3; no clear D. The CDR3 contains 15 residues. V dropped 7 bases and J dropped 0 bases, with 17 bases sitting between them. Germline V gene data show CDR1 as SQVTM and CDR2 as ANQGSEA. The CDR3 is CSALGRRTSTDTQYF. The CDR3 DNA follows: TGCAGCGCTCTCGGGCGGCGCACAAGCACAGATACGCAGTATTTT.

The chain combines TRBV9 with TRBJ2-1; 8 bases align to TRBD2. Germline lookup yields CDR1 SGDLS and CDR2 YYNGEE. The CDR3 is 16 residues long. Unmatched junction bases numbered 7, after V lost 4 bases and J lost 1 base. Written as DNA, the CDR3 is TGTGCCAGCAGCCCGCGGGGGGCCGGGTCCTACAATGAGCAGTTCTTC. Its translation: CASSPRGAGSYNEQFF.

The chain recombines TRBV18 with TRBJ2-7; TRBD2 matches 7 bases. After removal of 3 bases from V and 5 bases from J, the junction contained 7 bases not matched to a gene. This CDR3 has 14 residues. Germline CDR1 KGHSH, CDR2 LQKENI. CDR3 in DNA: TGTGCCAGCTCACCGGGAGGGCGGGCCCACGAGCAGTACTTC. It codes for CASSPGGRAHEQYF.

The chain has TRBV5-1 and TRBJ1-4; 7 bases line up with TRBD1. The germline V gene encodes CDR1 SGHRS and CDR2 YFSETQ. The CDR3 extends over 16 amino acids. The trim removed 4 bases at V and 4 bases at J, leaving 10 bases unmatched. The CDR3 coding sequence is TGCGCCAGCAGCAGGGTTTTCGGGACAGATAATGAAAAACTGTTTTTT. It encodes CASSRVFGTDNEKLFF. The variable domain in full, completed from reference TRBV5-1 and TRBJ1-4, reads KAGVTQTPRYLIKTRGQQVTLSCSPISGHRSVSWYQQTPGQGLQFLFEYFSETQRNKGNFPGRFSGRQFSNSRSEMNVSTLELGDSALYLCASSRVFGTDNEKLFFGSGTQLSVL.

This chain connects TRBV28 to TRBJ2-2; 11 positions match TRBD2. V gave up 6 bases and J gave up 0 bases; unmatched junction bases: 6. The CDR3 contains 17 residues. Germline loops: CDR1 MDHEN, CDR2 SYDVKM. The CDR3 protein is CASSRGTSGANTGELFF. CDR3 sequence (DNA): TGTGCCAGCAGCCGGGGGACTAGCGGAGCGAACACCGGGGAGCTGTTTTTT.

This chain joins TRBV18 and TRBJ1-2; D possibly corresponds to TRBD1 (6 bases). This CDR3 has 15 residues. V was pared by 1 base and J by 2 bases, with 11 bases between. Germline CDR1 and CDR2: KGHSH and LQKENI. Written as DNA, the CDR3 is TGTGCCAGCTCACCACGCCGGACAGAAAACTATGGCTACACCTTC. It codes for CASSPRRTENYGYTF.

The chain uses TRBV18 and TRBJ2-7; a weak D match, TRBD1 (6 bases). Looked up from germline, CDR1 is KGHSH and CDR2 is LQKENI. The ends were cut back, 2 bases at V and 1 base at J, with 12 bases in the middle. CDR3 size: 15 residues. The CDR3 nucleotides are TGTGCCAGCTCACCAGCCATGGACAGATCCTACGAGCAGTACTTC. Translating gives CASSPAMDRSYEQYF.

This clone was observed a single time. The V gene is TRBV6-1, the J gene TRBJ2-1, with 9 bases lining up with TRBD1. V was pared by 6 bases and J by 12 bases, with 12 bases of the junction left unmatched. The CDR3 is 14 amino acids. Per germline, CDR1 MNHNS and CDR2 SASEGT. CDR3 in amino acids: CASRLTGGSLGQFF. Here the CDR3 DNA reads TGTGCCAGCAGATTGACAGGGGGATCTTTGGGGCAGTTCTTC.

The chain employs TRBV2 and TRBJ1-1; D is perhaps TRBD1 (5 bases). The V gene lost 6 bases and the J gene lost 4 bases, with 12 bases spanning the gap. CDR3 size: 13 residues. Germline CDR1 and CDR2: SNHLY and FYNNEI. CDR3 coding DNA: TGTGCCAGCAGGGACGGGGGAGGCACTGAAGCTTTCTTT. This sequence encodes CASRDGGGTEAFF.

The rearrangement joins TRBV11-2 to TRBJ1-5; D not certain. The CDR3 is made up of 13 amino acids. V lost 2 bases, J lost 7 bases, and 9 bases lay in between. CDR1 and CDR2 from the germline V gene are SGHAT and FQNNGV. CDR3 bases: TGTGCCAGCAGCTTAAACACGGGCCAGCCCCAGCATTTT. This codes for CASSLNTGQPQHF.

The chain is built from TRBV6-5 and TRBJ1-2; no clear D gene. The CDR3 is 13 amino acids. Germline V gene data show CDR1 as MNHEY and CDR2 as SVGAGI. Trimming removed 5 bases at V and 5 bases at J, with 12 bases between. CDR3: CASSPQELYGYTF. The CDR3 bases are TGTGCCAGCAGTCCGCAGGAATTATATGGCTACACCTTC.

The chain is built from TRBV6-1 and TRBJ2-3; D call uncertain. This CDR3 is 12 amino acids long. From germline, CDR1 is MNHNS and CDR2 SASEGT. The germline V and J ends were trimmed by 3 bases and 2 bases, with 3 bases remaining between them. CDR3 residues: CASSDDTDTQYF. DNA of the CDR3: TGTGCCAGCAGTGACGACACAGATACGCAGTATTTT.

This chain links TRBV5-1 with TRBJ2-4; the D is unclear. The V end lost 2 bases, the J end lost 9 bases, and 15 bases lay between the germline ends. Germline CDR1 SGHRS, CDR2 YFSETQ. The CDR3 covers 14 residues. CDR3 residues: CASSLNSEISIQYF. The CDR3 DNA reads TGCGCCAGCAGCTTAAACTCTGAAATTTCCATTCAGTACTTC.

The rearrangement joins TRBV30 to TRBJ2-5, with D possibly being TRBD1 (5 bases). V lost 4 bases to trimming and J lost 5 bases, with 11 bases between them. Per germline, CDR1 GTSNPN and CDR2 SVGIG (reference sequence). The CDR3 consists of 12 residues. The CDR3 loop reads CAWNPGSETQYF. The DNA of the CDR3 is TGTGCCTGGAACCCAGGGTCGGAGACCCAGTACTTC.

The chain employs TRBV2 and TRBJ1-4, with TRBD1 identical over 9 bases. CDR3 length: 14 amino acids. CDR1 is SNHLY and CDR2 is FYNNEI in the germline V gene. Germline trimming cut 7 bases from V and 6 bases from J; bases unmatched to any gene: 6. The chain's CDR3 is CASTSDRGDEKLFF. CDR3 in DNA: TGTGCCAGCACTTCGGACAGGGGAGATGAAAAACTGTTTTTT.

The chain recombines TRBV18 with TRBJ2-6, with D perhaps TRBD2 (5 bases). CDR1 and CDR2 (germline): KGHSH, LQKENI. The CDR3 length is 16 residues. V lost 4 bases, J lost 0 bases, and 10 bases lay in between. The CDR3 DNA reads TGTGCCAGCTCACAGGACTCCAACTCTGGGGCCAACGTCCTGACTTTC. Translated: CASSQDSNSGANVLTF.

The V and J genes are TRBV29-1 and TRBJ2-5; no definite D call. CDR3 length: 12 amino acids. The germline CDR1 and CDR2 sequences are SQVTM and ANQGSEA. The V gene lost 4 bases and the J gene lost 1 base, with 7 bases spanning the gap. CDR3 sequence reads: CSVVAPQETQYF. In nucleotides, the CDR3 is TGCAGCGTTGTTGCGCCCCAAGAGACCCAGTACTTC.

V usage is TRBV6-5 and J usage is TRBJ1-3, with D hard to call. The CDR3 consists of 15 residues. Trimming left V 2 bases short and J 1 base short, with 9 bases between. Germline V CDR1 and CDR2: MNHEY, SVGAGI. CDR3: CASSYEGRSGNTIYF. The CDR3 DNA follows: TGTGCCAGCAGTTACGAAGGGCGATCTGGAAACACCATATATTTT.